A selection of T cell receptor beta chains follows, all from one sample in a study of shared clonotypes between healthy human individuals. Generated by immunoSEQ multiplex PCR, the TCRdb table keeps only in-frame clones and is missing some. The table has roughly 2,300,000 clones, 80% to 95% seen once; the top ten hold 0.37%. The source material was naive CD4+ T cells from PBMCs. The receptor source for this set is a man aged 18 to 35 in good health. Some clones in this sample may be carry-over from other donors' samples. The CDR3 runs from the conserved cysteine through the conserved F or W. Part of the rows lack a size; the others show once, few, many or a class for expanded clones.

V gene,clone size,CDR3 protein
TRBV10-1,NA,CASSPASPSTDTQYF
TRBV5-4,NA,CASRVGRSTDTQYF
TRBV28,NA,CASSLSRGPYGYTF
TRBV28,NA,CASIQGLEAFF
TRBV7-3,NA,CASSPGKAETQYF
TRBV19,NA,CASSIVNTDTQYF
TRBV6-6,NA,CASSFSSGRAVDTQYF
TRBV7-9,NA,CASSLQGQNTEAFF
TRBV27,NA,CASSSPVVAPTYEQYF
TRBV30,NA,CAWLPGGSLPYEQYF
TRBV10-1,NA,CASGFSPEAAFF
TRBV2,few,CASSRSPRRDIQYF
TRBV5-1,NA,CASMPQGATGGELFF
TRBV9,NA,CASSVGPFQPQHF
TRBV4-3,NA,CASSLRPASTDTQYF
TRBV7-9,NA,CASRPGQGTGYGYTF
TRBV7-6,NA,CASSPLGDEQFF
TRBV2,NA,CASSEQSPGYTF
TRBV7-9,NA,CASSAGTGYMNEKLFF
TRBV9,NA,CASSVSTNTGELFF
TRBV27,NA,CASSSLSIYSNQPQHF
TRBV6-5,NA,CASSYSLQGNYEQYF
TRBV19,NA,CASSIATGSAARTGELFF
TRBV19,NA,CASSIDWGGELFF
TRBV28,NA,CASLEGGSSYNEQFF
TRBV7-2,NA,CASSARDRRTSGNNEQFF
TRBV15,NA,CATTFRASTDTQYF
TRBV11-3,NA,CASSLSFGEQYF
TRBV7-3,NA,CASSRGGETGELFF
TRBV28,NA,CASSLGGDEKLFF
TRBV5-1,NA,CASSLDREETQYF
TRBV6-1,NA,CASRTSGSEQYF
TRBV27,NA,CASRTSGTGGLIEQFF
TRBV30,NA,CAWGVGGYTF
TRBV7-9,NA,CASSLALSSVEAFF
TRBV11-3,once,CASSNLGTSGSVKNTGELFF
TRBV9,NA,CASSGQWAGELFF
TRBV28,once,CASSRPGASNQPQHF
TRBV5-4,NA,CASSVGLANEQFF